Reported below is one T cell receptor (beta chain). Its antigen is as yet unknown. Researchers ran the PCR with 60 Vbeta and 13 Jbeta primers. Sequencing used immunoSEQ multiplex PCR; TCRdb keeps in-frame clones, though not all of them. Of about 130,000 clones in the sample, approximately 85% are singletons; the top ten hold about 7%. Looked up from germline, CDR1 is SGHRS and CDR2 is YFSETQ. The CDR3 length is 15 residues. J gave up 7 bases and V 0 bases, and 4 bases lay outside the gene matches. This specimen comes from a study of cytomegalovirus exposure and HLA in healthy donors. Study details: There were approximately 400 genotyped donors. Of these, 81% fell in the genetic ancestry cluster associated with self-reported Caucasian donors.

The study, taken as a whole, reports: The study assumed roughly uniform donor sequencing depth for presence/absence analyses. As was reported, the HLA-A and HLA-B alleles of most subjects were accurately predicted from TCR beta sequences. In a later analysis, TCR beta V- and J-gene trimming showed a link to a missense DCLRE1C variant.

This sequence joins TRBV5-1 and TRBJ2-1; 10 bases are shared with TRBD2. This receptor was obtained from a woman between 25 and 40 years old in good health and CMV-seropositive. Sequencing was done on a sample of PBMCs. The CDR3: CASSLVISGRNEQFF. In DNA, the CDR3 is TGCGCCAGCAGCTTGGTAATTAGCGGGAGGAATGAGCAGTTCTTC.